A single sample gave rise to the 6 T cell receptor beta chains below, sequenced in a study of T cells in Graves' hyperthyroidism and ophthalmopathy. Researchers took RNA transcripts and amplified the TCR beta CDR3 regions from them. With the HTBI primer set, the TCR CDR3 went through a first round of RT-PCR. One entry per CDR3 protein results from TCRdb running MiXCR on the multiplex PCR reads. The sample yields 700,000 or so distinct CDR3 sequences, around 13% seen once. The sample taken for sequencing was blood. The receptors derive from a woman aged 45-59 years with Graves' ophthalmopathy.

The chain employs TRBV29-1 and TRBJ2-7, with D unresolved. This CDR3 comprises 12 residues. V shed 4 bases and J shed 1 base, with 8 bases lying between them. CDR1 and CDR2 (germline): SQVTM, ANQGSEA. CDR3 sequence (DNA): TGCAGCGTTGTTCTGAATTCCTACGAGCAGTACTTC. Translated, it gives CSVVLNSYEQYF.

This clonotype was seen many times. V gene TRBV6-1 combines with J gene TRBJ2-2; 9 nucleotides agree with TRBD2. Germline loops: CDR1 MNHNS, CDR2 SASEGT. The CDR3 contains 14 residues. V trimming: 8 bases; J trimming: 0 bases; junction bases outside the gene matches: 1. The CDR3 coding sequence is TGTGCCAGCCGACTAGCGGCGAACACCGGGGAGCTGTTTTTT. Its translation is CASRLAANTGELFF.

This clonotype was recorded a few times. This sequence may be a read error, since a much larger clone differs from it by one base. V is TRBV5-1 and J is TRBJ1-2, with 12 bases matching TRBD1. The CDR3 is 15 amino acids. Germline CDR1 SGHRS, CDR2 YFSETQ. The CDR3 bases are TGCGCCAGCAGCTTTACCGGGACAGGGGGCGATGGCCACACCTTC. It yields the protein CASSFTGTGGDGHTF.

This clonotype has a handful of counts. The chain carries TRBV20-1 and TRBJ1-5; no reliable D call. V was trimmed by 3 bases and J by 0 bases, leaving 9 bases between them. This CDR3 has 14 amino acids. Germline V gene data show CDR1 as DFQATT and CDR2 as SNEGSKA (reference sequence). The DNA of the CDR3 is TGCAGTGCTAGGTGGGCTTATAGCAATCAGCCCCAGCATTTT. This sequence encodes CSARWAYSNQPQHF.

This clonotype showed up many times. The chain uses TRBV27 and TRBJ1-2, with D possibly being TRBD1 (6 bases). There are 14 residues in the CDR3. Germline lookup yields CDR1 MNHEY and CDR2 SMNVEV (reference sequence). The germline V and J ends were trimmed by 3 bases and 4 bases, with 12 bases remaining between them. The CDR3 DNA follows: TGTGCCAGCAGTTTTATGCAGGGGCGCTATGGCTACACCTTC. Its protein is CASSFMQGRYGYTF.

This clonotype was counted many times. This chain links TRBV28 with TRBJ2-5; D is possibly TRBD2 (6 bases). CDR3 length: 18 residues. In germline, CDR1 is MDHEN, CDR2 SYDVKM. Trimming shortened V by 5 bases and J by 3 bases, and 25 bases separated the two germline ends. The CDR3 nucleotides read TGTGCCAGCAGTCCACGCAGGGTCTACCGGGAGACGGAAGAGACCCAGTACTTC. Its translation is CASSPRRVYRETEETQYF.